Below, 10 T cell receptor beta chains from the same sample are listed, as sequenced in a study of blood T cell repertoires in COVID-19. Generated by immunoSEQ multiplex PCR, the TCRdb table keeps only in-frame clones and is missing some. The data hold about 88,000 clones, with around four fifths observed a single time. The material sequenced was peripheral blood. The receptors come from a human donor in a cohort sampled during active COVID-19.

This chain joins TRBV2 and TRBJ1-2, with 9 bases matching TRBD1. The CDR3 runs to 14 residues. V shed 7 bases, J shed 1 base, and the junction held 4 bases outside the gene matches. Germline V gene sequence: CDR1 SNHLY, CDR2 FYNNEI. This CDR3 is CASKTDRGNYGYTF. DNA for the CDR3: TGTGCCAGCAAAACGGACAGGGGTAACTATGGCTACACCTTC. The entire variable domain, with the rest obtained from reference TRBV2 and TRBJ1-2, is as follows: EPEVTQTPSHQVTQMGQEVILRCVPISNHLYFYWYRQILGQKVEFLVSFYNNEISEKSEIFDDQFSVERPDGSNFTLKIRSTKLEDSAMYFCASKTDRGNYGYTFGSGTRLTVV.

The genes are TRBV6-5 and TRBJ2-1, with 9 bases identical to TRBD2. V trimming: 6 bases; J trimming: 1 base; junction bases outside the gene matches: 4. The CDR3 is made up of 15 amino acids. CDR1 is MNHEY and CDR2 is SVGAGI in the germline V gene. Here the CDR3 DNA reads TGTGCCAGCAGCAGACTAGCGGAATCCTACAATGAGCAGTTCTTC. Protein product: CASSRLAESYNEQFF.

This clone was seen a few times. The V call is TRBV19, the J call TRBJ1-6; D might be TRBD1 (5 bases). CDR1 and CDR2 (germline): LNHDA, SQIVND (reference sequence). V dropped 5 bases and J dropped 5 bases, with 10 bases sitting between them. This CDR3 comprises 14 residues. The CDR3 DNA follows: TGTGCCAGTAGTCTACAGGTGAATAATTCACCCCTCCACTTT. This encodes CASSLQVNNSPLHF. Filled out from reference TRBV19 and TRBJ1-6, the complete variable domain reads DGGITQSPKYLFRKEGQNVTLSCEQNLNHDAMYWYRQDPGQGLRLIYYSQIVNDFQKGDIAEGYSVSREKKESFPLTVTSAQKNPTAFYLCASSLQVNNSPLHFGNGTRLTVT.

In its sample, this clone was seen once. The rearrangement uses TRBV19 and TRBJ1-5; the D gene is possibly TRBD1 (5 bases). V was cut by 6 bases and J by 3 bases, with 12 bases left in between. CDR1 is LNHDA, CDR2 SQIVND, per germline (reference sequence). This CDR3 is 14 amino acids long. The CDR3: CASRSGVVNQPQHF. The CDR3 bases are TGTGCCAGTAGGTCGGGGGTTGTCAATCAGCCCCAGCATTTT.

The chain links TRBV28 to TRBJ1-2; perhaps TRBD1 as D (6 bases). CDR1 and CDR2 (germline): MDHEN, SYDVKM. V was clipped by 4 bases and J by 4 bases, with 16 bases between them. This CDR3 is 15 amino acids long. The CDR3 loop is CASSSPGGGGYGYTF. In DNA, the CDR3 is TGTGCCAGCAGTTCCCCGGGAGGAGGGGGCTATGGCTACACCTTC.

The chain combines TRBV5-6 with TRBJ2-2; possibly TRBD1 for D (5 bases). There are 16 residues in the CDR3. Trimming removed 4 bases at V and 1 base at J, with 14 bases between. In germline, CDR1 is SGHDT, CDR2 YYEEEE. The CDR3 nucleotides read TGTGCCAGCAGCGTTATGACAGCCTTGAACACCGGGGAGCTGTTTTTT. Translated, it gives CASSVMTALNTGELFF.

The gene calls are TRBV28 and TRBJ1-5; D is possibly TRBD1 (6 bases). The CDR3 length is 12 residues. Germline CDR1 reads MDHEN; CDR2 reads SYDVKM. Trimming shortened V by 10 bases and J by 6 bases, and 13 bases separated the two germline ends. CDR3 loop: CATALQGQPQHF. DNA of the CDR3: TGTGCCACGGCGTTACAGGGTCAGCCCCAGCATTTT.

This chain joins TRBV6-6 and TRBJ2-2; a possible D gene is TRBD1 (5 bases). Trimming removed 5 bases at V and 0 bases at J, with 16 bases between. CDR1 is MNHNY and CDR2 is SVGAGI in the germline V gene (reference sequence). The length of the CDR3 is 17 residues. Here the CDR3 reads CASSRQLPGSNTGELFF. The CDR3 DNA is TGTGCCAGCAGTCGACAACTTCCAGGGTCGAACACCGGGGAGCTGTTTTTT.

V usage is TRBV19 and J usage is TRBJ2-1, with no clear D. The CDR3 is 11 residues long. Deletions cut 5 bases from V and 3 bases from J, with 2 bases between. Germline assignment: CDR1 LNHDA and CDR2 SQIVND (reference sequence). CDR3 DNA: TGTGCCAGTAGTCTCTACAATGAGCAGTTCTTC. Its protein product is CASSLYNEQFF.

The CDR3 is CASSLDRVSYNEQFF. CDR3 DNA: TGTGCCAGCAGCCTCGACAGGGTTTCCTACAATGAGCAGTTCTTC. This rearrangement joins TRBV7-2 to TRBJ2-1, with 7 bases matching TRBD1. CDR3 length: 15 residues. V lost 5 bases to trimming and J lost 1 base; unmatched junction nucleotides: 5. The V gene's germline CDR1 is SGHTA and CDR2 FQGNSA.